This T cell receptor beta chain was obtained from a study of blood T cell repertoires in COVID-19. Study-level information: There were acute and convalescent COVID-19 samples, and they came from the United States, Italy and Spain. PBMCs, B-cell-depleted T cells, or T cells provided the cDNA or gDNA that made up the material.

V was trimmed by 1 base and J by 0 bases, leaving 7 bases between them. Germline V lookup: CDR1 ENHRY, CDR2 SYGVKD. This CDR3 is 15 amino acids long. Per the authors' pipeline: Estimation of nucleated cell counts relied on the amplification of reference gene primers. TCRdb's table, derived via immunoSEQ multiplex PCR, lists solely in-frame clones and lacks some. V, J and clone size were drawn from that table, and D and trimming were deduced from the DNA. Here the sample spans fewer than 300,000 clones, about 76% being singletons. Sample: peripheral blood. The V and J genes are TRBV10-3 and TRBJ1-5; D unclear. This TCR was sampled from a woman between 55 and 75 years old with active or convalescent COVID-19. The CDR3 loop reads CAISEYPGSNQPQHF. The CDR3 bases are TGTGCCATCAGTGAGTATCCAGGTAGCAATCAGCCCCAGCATTTT.